The source of this T cell receptor beta chain is a study of T cell changes during pregnancy in multiple sclerosis. Profiled with immunoSEQ multiplex PCR; TCRdb holds only in-frame clones, not every one. The sample has about 80,000 clones; under 95% are singletons. Trimming took 5 bases from V and 0 from J, leaving 14 bases between them. Germline loops: CDR1 SGHNT, CDR2 YYREEE (reference sequence). The CDR3 is made up of 16 amino acids. The material was peripheral blood, obtained before pregnancy. The receptor was isolated from a female donor with multiple sclerosis, enrolled in a pregnancy study. The chain has TRBV5-4 and TRBJ2-2, with D tentatively TRBD1 (6 bases). This CDR3 reads CASSYGQFTNTGELFF. CDR3 coding DNA: TGTGCCAGCAGTTATGGACAGTTTACGAACACCGGGGAGCTGTTTTTT.